These 4 T cell receptor beta chains originate from one sample sequenced in a study of cytomegalovirus exposure and HLA in healthy donors. The protocol was immunoSEQ multiplex PCR, while the TCRdb copy is restricted to in-frame clones and leaves out a portion. The table includes some 260,000 clones, about 88% detected once. Sequenced input: PBMCs. The receptors derive from a young man in good health and CMV-seropositive.

The chain combines TRBV2 with TRBJ1-2; no clear D. Germline V gives CDR1 SNHLY, CDR2 FYNNEI. The CDR3 consists of 15 residues. V lost 3 bases, J lost 0 bases, and 11 bases lay in between. This chain's CDR3 is CASSERLGANYGYTF. CDR3 nucleotides: TGTGCCAGCAGTGAGCGACTCGGGGCTAACTATGGCTACACCTTC.

The V call is TRBV5-1, the J call TRBJ1-1, with D possibly matching TRBD1 (5 bases). V dropped 0 bases and J dropped 4 bases, with 13 bases sitting between them. The CDR3 has 15 residues. Germline lookup yields CDR1 SGHRS and CDR2 YFSETQ. The CDR3 loop is CASSLGPGGVTEAFF. The CDR3 DNA is TGCGCCAGCAGCTTGGGTCCGGGAGGGGTCACTGAAGCTTTCTTT.

V usage is TRBV4-3 and J usage is TRBJ2-1; 9 nucleotides align to TRBD1. In germline, CDR1 is LGHNA, CDR2 YSLEER. The V gene end was trimmed by 3 bases and the J gene end by 8 bases; junction bases not matched to a gene: 5. This CDR3 has 14 amino acids. The CDR3: CASSHRDRAHEQFF. DNA for the CDR3: TGCGCCAGCAGCCACCGGGACAGGGCCCATGAGCAGTTCTTC.

This chain uses TRBV6-1 with TRBJ2-7, with D uncertain. The germline V and J ends were trimmed by 7 bases and 0 bases, with 16 bases remaining between them. The germline V gene has CDR1 MNHNS and CDR2 SASEGT. The CDR3 consists of 15 residues. In DNA, the CDR3 is TGTGCCAGCAAGACTCGGACGGGCAGCTCCTACGAGCAGTACTTC. Residues: CASKTRTGSSYEQYF.